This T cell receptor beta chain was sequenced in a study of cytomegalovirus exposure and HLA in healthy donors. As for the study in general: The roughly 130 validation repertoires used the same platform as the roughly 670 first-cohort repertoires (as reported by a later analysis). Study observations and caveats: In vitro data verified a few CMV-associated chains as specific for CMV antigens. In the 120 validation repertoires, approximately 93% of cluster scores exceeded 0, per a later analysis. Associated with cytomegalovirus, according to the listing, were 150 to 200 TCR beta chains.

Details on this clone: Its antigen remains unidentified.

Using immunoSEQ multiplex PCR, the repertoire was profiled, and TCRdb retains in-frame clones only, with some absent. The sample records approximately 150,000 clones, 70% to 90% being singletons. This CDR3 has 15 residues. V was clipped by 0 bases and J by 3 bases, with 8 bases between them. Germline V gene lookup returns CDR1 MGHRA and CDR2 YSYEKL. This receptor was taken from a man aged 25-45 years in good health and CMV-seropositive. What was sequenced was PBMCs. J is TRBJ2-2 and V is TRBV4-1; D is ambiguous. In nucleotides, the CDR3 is TGCGCCAGCAGCCAAGAGCTCAGATACACCGGGGAGCTGTTTTTT. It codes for CASSQELRYTGELFF.